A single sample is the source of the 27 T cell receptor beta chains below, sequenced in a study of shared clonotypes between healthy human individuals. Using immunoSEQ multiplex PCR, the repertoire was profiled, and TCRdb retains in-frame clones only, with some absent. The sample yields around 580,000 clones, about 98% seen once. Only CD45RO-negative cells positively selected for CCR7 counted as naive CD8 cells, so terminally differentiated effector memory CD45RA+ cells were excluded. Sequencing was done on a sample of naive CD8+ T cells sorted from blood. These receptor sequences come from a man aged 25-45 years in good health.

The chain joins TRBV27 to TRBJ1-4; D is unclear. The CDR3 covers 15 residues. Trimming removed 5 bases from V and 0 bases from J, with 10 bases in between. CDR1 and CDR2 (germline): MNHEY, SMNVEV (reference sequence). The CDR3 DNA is TGTGCCAGCAGTCAGGACGGCGCAACTAATGAAAAACTGTTTTTT. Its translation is CASSQDGATNEKLFF.

CDR3 bases: TGTGCCATCAGTGAGTCCCCAGGGGGCGAGAACCAAGAGACCCAGTACTTC. Translating gives CAISESPGGENQETQYF. The chain carries TRBV10-3 and TRBJ2-5; 8 bases are shared with TRBD1. CDR3 length: 17 residues. Germline V gene lookup returns CDR1 ENHRY and CDR2 SYGVKD. V gave up 0 bases and J gave up 0 bases; unmatched junction bases: 6.

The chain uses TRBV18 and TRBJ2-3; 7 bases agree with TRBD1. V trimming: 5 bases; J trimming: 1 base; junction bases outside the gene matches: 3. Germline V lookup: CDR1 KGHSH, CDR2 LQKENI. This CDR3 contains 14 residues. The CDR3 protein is CASSFGQGTDTQYF. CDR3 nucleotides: TGTGCCAGCTCATTTGGACAGGGCACAGATACGCAGTATTTT.

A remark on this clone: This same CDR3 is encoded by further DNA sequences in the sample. As DNA, the CDR3 is TGTGCCAGTAGTATAACGGACAGCTCCTACGAGCAGTACTTC. It encodes CASSITDSSYEQYF. This sequence joins TRBV19 and TRBJ2-7, with TRBD1 as a possible D gene (6 bases). The CDR3 spans 14 residues. V shed 2 bases and J shed 0 bases, with 8 bases lying between them. Germline loops: CDR1 LNHDA, CDR2 SQIVND (reference sequence). The full variable domain, its missing parts supplied by reference TRBV19 and TRBJ2-7, is DGGITQSPKYLFRKEGQNVTLSCEQNLNHDAMYWYRQDPGQGLRLIYYSQIVNDFQKGDIAEGYSVSREKKESFPLTVTSAQKNPTAFYLCASSITDSSYEQYFGPGTRLTVT.

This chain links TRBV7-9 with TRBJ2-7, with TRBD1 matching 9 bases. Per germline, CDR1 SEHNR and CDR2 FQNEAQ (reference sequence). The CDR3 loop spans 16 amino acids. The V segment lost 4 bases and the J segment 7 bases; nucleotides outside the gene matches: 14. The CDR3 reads CASSSSTGGVFREQYF. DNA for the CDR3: TGTGCCAGCAGCTCTAGTACAGGGGGCGTATTTCGAGAGCAGTACTTC.

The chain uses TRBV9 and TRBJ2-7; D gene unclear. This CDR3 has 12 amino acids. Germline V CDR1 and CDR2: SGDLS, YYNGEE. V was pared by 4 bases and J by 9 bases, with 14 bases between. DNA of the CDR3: TGTGCCAGCAGCCCCGACATGATGTGGCAGTACTTC. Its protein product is CASSPDMMWQYF.

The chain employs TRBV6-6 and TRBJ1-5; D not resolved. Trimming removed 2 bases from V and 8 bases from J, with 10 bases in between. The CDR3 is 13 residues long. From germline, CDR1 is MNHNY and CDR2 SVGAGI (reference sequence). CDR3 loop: CASSYNGDKPQHF. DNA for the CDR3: TGTGCCAGCAGTTACAATGGTGATAAGCCCCAGCATTTT.

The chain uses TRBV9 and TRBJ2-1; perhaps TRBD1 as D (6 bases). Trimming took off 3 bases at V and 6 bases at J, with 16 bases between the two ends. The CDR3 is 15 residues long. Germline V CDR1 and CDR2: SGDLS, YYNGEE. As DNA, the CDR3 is TGTGCCAGCAGCGATCCCCTTAGAGGGGGCAATGAGCAGTTCTTC. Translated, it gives CASSDPLRGGNEQFF.

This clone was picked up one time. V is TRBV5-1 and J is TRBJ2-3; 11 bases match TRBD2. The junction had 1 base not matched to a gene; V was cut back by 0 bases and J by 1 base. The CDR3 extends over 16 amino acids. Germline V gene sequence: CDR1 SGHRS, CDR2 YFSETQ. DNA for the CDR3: TGCGCCAGCAGCTTGGTTAGCGGGAGGGGCACAGATACGCAGTATTTT. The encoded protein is CASSLVSGRGTDTQYF.

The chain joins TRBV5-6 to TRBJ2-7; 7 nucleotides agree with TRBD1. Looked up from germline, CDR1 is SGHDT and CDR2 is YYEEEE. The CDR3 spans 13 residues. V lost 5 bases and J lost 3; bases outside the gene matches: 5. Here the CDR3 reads CASSFQGVYEQYF. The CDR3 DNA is TGTGCCAGCAGTTTTCAGGGGGTCTACGAGCAGTACTTC.

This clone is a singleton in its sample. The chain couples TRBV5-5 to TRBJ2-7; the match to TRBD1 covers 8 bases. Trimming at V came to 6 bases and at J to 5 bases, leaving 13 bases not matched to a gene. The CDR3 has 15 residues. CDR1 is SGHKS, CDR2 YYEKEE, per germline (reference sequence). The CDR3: CASNKEDRGGDEQYF. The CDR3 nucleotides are TGTGCCAGCAACAAAGAAGACAGGGGTGGGGACGAGCAGTACTTC. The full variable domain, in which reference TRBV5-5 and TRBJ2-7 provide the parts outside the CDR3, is DAGVTQSPTHLIKTRGQQVTLRCSPISGHKSVSWYQQVLGQGPQFIFQYYEKEERGRGNFPDRFSARQFPNYSSELNVNALLLGDSALYLCASNKEDRGGDEQYFGPGTRLTVT.

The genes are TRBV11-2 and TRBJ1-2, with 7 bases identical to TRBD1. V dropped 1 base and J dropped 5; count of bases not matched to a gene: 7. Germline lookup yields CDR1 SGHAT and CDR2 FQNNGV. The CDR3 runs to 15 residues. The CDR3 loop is CASSLVVTTGYGYTF. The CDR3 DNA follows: TGTGCCAGCAGCTTAGTGGTGACGACAGGGTATGGCTACACCTTC.

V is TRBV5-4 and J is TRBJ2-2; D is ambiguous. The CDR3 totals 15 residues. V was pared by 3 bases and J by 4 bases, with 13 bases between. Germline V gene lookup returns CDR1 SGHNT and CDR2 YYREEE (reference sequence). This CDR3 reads CASSYQLGPTGELFF. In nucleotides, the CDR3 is TGTGCCAGCAGCTACCAGCTAGGGCCCACCGGGGAGCTGTTTTTT.

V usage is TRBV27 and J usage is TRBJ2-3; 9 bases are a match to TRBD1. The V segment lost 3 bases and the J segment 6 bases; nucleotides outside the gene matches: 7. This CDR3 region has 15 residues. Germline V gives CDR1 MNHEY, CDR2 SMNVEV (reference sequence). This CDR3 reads CASSFRQGEGDTQYF. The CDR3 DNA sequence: TGTGCCAGCAGTTTTAGACAGGGGGAAGGGGATACGCAGTATTTT.

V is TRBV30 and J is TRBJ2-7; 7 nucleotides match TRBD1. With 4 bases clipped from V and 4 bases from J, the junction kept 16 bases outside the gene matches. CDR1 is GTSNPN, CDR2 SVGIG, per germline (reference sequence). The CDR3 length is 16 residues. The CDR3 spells CAWIPTLGQAKYEQYF. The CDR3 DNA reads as TGTGCCTGGATTCCTACCCTCGGACAGGCCAAGTACGAGCAGTACTTC.

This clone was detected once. DNA for the CDR3: TGTGCCAGCAGTTTATGGGAGGGAGGCAACTATGGCTACACCTTC. Translating it yields CASSLWEGGNYGYTF. The chain carries TRBV28 and TRBJ1-2; D unresolved. With 0 bases removed from V and 2 bases from J, the gap between germline ends came to 10 bases. The length of the CDR3 is 15 residues. Germline assignment: CDR1 MDHEN and CDR2 SYDVKM.

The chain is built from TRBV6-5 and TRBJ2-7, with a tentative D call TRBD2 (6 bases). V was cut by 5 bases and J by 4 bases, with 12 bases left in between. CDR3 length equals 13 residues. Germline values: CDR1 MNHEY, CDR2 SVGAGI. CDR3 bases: TGTGCCAGCAGTCCGAGCGGGCTTTACGAGCAGTACTTC. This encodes CASSPSGLYEQYF.

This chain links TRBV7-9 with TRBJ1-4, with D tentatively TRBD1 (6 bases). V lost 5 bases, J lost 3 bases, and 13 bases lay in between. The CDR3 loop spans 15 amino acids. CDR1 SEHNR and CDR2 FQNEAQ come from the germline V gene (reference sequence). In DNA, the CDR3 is TGTGCCAGCAGCCACACTACAGGGTCTAATGAAAAACTGTTTTTT. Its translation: CASSHTTGSNEKLFF.

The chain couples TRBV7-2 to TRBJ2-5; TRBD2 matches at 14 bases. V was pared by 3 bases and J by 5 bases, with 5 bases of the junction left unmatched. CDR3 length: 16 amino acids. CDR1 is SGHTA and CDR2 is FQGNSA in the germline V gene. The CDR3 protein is CASSLTSGRAWETQYF. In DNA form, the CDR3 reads TGTGCCAGCAGCTTGACTAGCGGGAGGGCCTGGGAGACCCAGTACTTC. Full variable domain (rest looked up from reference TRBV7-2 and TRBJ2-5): GAGVSQSPSNKVTEKGKDVELRCDPISGHTALYWYRQSLGQGLEFLIYFQGNSAPDKSGLPSDRFSAERTGGSVSTLTIQRTQQEDSAVYLCASSLTSGRAWETQYFGPGTRLLVL.

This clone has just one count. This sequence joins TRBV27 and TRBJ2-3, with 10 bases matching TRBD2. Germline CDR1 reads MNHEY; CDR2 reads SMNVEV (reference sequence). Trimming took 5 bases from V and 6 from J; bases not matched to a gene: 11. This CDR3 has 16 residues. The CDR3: CASSPDPAGGPDTQYF. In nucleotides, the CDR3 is TGTGCCAGCAGTCCCGATCCAGCGGGAGGGCCGGATACGCAGTATTTT.

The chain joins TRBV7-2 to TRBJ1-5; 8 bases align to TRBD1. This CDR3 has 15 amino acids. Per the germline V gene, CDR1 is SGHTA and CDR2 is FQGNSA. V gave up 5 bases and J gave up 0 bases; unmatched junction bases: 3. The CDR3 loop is CASSRTGNSNQPQHF. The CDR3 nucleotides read TGTGCCAGCAGCCGGACAGGGAATAGCAATCAGCCCCAGCATTTT. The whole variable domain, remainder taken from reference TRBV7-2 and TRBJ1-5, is GAGVSQSPSNKVTEKGKDVELRCDPISGHTALYWYRQSLGQGLEFLIYFQGNSAPDKSGLPSDRFSAERTGGSVSTLTIQRTQQEDSAVYLCASSRTGNSNQPQHFGDGTRLSIL.

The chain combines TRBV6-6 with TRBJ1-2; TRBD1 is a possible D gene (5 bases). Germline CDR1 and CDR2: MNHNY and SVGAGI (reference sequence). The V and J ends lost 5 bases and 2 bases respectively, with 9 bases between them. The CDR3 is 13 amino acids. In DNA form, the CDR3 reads TGTGCCAGCAGTGGTGACAGCAACTATGGCTACACCTTC. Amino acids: CASSGDSNYGYTF.

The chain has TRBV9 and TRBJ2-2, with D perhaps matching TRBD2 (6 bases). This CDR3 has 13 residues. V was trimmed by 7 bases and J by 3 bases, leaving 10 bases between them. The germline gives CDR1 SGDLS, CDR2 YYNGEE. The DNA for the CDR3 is TGTGCCAGCGGTCGGGAGTACACCGGGGAGCTGTTTTTT. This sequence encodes CASGREYTGELFF.

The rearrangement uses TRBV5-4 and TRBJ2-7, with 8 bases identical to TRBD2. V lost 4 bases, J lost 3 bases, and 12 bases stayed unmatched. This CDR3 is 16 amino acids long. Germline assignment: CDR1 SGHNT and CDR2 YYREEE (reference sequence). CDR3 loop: CASSPAPGLENYEQYF. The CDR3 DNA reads TGTGCCAGCAGCCCTGCCCCGGGACTAGAAAACTACGAGCAGTACTTC.

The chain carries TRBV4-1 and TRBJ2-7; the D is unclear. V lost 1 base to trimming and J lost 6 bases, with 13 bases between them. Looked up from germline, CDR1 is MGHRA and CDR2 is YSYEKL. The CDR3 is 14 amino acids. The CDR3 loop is CASSQGIVIGEQYF. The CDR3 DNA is TGCGCCAGCAGCCAAGGTATAGTAATAGGCGAGCAGTACTTC.

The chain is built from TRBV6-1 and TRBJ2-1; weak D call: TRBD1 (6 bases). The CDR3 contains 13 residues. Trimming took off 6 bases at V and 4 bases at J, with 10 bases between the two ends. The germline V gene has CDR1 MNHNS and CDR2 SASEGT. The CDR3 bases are TGTGCCAGCAGCTGGGACATTTACAATGAGCAGTTCTTC. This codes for CASSWDIYNEQFF.

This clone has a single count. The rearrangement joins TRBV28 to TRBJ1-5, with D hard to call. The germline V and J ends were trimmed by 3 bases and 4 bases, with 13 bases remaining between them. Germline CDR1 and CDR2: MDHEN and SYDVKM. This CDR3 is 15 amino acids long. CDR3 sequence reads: CASSFLSRANQPQHF. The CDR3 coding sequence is TGTGCCAGCAGTTTTTTATCTCGGGCGAATCAGCCCCAGCATTTT.